The 6 T cell receptor beta chains listed next were all sequenced from one sample in a study of blood T cell repertoires in COVID-19. The table came from immunoSEQ multiplex PCR; TCRdb's copy has only in-frame clones and leaves some out. This sample has 230,000 or so clones, with roughly 76% found just once. The material sequenced was peripheral blood. The receptors were gathered from a woman older than 75 with COVID-19, enrolled during active disease.

The chain couples TRBV6-5 to TRBJ1-2; a possible D gene is TRBD1 (6 bases). The V end was cut by 2 bases, the J end by 8 bases, with 9 bases between. The CDR3 has 12 residues. Germline CDR1 and CDR2: MNHEY and SVGAGI. This chain's CDR3 is CASSYTGQGYTF. For the CDR3, the DNA is TGTGCCAGCAGTTACACGGGACAAGGCTACACCTTC.

The rearrangement joins TRBV19 to TRBJ1-5, with no clear D. From germline, CDR1 is LNHDA and CDR2 SQIVND (reference sequence). The length of the CDR3 is 16 residues. Trimming took off 1 base at V and 2 bases at J, with 12 bases between the two ends. The CDR3 DNA reads as TGTGCCAGTAGTATAGCCCCAGCACGGGGCAATCAGCCCCAGCATTTT. Its translation: CASSIAPARGNQPQHF.

Only one count was recorded for this clone. V gene TRBV5-1 combines with J gene TRBJ2-7; the match to TRBD1 covers 7 bases. With 4 bases clipped from V and 0 bases from J, the junction kept 13 bases outside the gene matches. The length of the CDR3 is 17 residues. Per germline, CDR1 SGHRS and CDR2 YFSETQ. The CDR3: CASSGATGTLSSYEQYF. The CDR3 bases are TGCGCCAGCAGCGGAGCGACAGGGACGTTAAGCTCCTACGAGCAGTACTTC.

This chain connects TRBV5-5 to TRBJ2-3; 7 nucleotides agree with TRBD1. The junction had 8 bases not matched to a gene; V was cut back by 5 bases and J by 2 bases. Germline V gives CDR1 SGHKS, CDR2 YYEKEE (reference sequence). There are 15 residues in the CDR3. CDR3: CASRSGTAVTDTQYF. In nucleotides, the CDR3 is TGTGCCAGCAGGTCAGGGACAGCAGTCACAGATACGCAGTATTTT.

The chain combines TRBV5-1 with TRBJ2-5; 12 bases agree with TRBD2. The CDR3 has 17 amino acids. J lost 1 base, V lost 4 bases, and 8 bases had no gene match. Germline CDR1 SGHRS, CDR2 YFSETQ. The CDR3, as DNA: TGCGCCAGCAGCCCATCGGGGACTAGCGGGCGCCAAGAGACCCAGTACTTC. This codes for CASSPSGTSGRQETQYF.

This clone has only one observation. The chain combines TRBV30 with TRBJ1-6; tentative D call: TRBD1 (5 bases). V was cut by 4 bases and J by 3 bases, with 13 bases left in between. CDR3 size: 15 residues. The germline CDR1 and CDR2 sequences are GTSNPN and SVGIG (reference sequence). CDR3: CAWNVGGIYNSPLHF. For the CDR3, the DNA is TGTGCCTGGAACGTGGGGGGGATCTATAATTCACCCCTCCACTTT.